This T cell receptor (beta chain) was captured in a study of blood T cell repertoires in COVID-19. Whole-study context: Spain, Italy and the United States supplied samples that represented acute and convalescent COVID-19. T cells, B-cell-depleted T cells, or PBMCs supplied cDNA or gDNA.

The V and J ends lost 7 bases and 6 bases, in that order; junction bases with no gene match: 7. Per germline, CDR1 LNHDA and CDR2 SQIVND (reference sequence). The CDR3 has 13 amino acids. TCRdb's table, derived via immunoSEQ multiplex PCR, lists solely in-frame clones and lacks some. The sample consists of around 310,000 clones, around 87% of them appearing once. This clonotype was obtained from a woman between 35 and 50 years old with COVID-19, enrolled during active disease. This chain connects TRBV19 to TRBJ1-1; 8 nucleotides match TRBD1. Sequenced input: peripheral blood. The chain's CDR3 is CASIGPGGSEAFF. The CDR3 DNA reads TGTGCCAGTATTGGGCCAGGGGGCTCTGAAGCTTTCTTT.